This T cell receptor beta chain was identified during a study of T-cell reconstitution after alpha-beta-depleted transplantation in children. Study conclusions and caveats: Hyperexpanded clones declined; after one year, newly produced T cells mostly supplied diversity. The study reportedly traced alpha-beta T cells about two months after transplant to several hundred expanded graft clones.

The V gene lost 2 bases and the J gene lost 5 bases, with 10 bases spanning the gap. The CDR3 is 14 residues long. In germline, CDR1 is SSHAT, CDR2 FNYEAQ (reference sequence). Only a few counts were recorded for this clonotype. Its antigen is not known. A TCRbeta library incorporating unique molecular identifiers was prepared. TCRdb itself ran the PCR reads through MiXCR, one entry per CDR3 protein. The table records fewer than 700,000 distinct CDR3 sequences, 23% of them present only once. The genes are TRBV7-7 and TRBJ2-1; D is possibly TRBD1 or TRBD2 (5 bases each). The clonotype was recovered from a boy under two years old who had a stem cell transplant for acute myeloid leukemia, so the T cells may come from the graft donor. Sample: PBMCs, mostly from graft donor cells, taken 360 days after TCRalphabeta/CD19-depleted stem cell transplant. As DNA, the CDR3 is TGTGCCAGCAGCTTAAACGGGGCGGACAATGAGCAGTTCTTC. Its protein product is CASSLNGADNEQFF.